This T cell receptor beta chain originates from a study of T cells in Graves' hyperthyroidism and ophthalmopathy (dated by TCRdb to the late 2010s). About the full investigation: A discovery cohort of about a hundred patients, about 43 with Graves' ophthalmopathy and fewer than 65 with stable Graves' hyperthyroidism, was used to find distinguishing TCR V-J signatures. The 95 to 100 discovery patients were divided at random into training and test sets in a 7:3 ratio. The paper describes TCR Vbeta CDR3 sequencing of 120 to 150 peripheral blood samples, made up of some 42 ophthalmopathy patients, roughly 75 hyperthyroidism patients and 17 progressor patients. After sampling, hyperthyroidism patients received methimazole starting at 30 mg daily, and ophthalmopathy patients received high-dose intravenous methylprednisolone. An independent validation cohort of under 20 hyperthyroidism patients and 17 patients who later progressed to ophthalmopathy tested prospective prediction of ophthalmopathy. In addition, the study compared T-cell repertoires in thyroid tissue and in blood from roughly six Graves' hyperthyroidism patients.

Exclusion was applied to patients with uncontrolled infections, other autoimmune diseases, pregnancy or lactation. Clinical symptoms, serum thyroxine and TRAb, thyroid ultrasound, and orbital computed tomography formed the basis for the diagnoses. Total RNA was extracted using Trizol reagent, and RNA quality was assessed on an Agilent 2100 Bioanalyzer. The paper's findings and limits, for the study overall: Sample size was not statistically predetermined, and investigators were not blinded to group allocation. A 13 V-J signature model separated ophthalmopathy from stable hyperthyroidism, with over 85% sensitivity and 81.08% specificity in cross-validation and 80%/75% in testing. During validation, the model predicted progression to ophthalmopathy a median of around six months ahead of onset, with more than 60% sensitivity and 72% to 80% specificity. Blood samples also contained most of the expanded thyroid clonotypes (frequency above 0.001), which suggests that blood repertoires may reflect thyroid immune responses.

A remark on this clonotype: It has no known antigen specificity. No base qualities exist here, and no much larger clone lies one base off it.

The TCR beta CDR3 regions were amplified from the RNA transcripts. A first-round RT-PCR of the TCR CDR3 used the HTBI primer set with the Qiagen OneStep RT-PCR kit. Libraries were constructed in a second round of multiplex PCR, after which size selection and purification were performed. Sequencing of the libraries was done on an Illumina HiSeq2000 using paired-end 100 bp reads. Under the source paper's analysis protocol: SOAPnuke was used to process the raw data, removing reads that contained adapters or uncalled bases, had a mean Phred below 15, or lacked an exact match to the constant primer or identifier. COPE v1.2.5 was used to merge high-quality paired reads, and clonotypes were defined as unique nucleotide sequences. Clonotypes were aligned to IMGT TRBV, TRBD and TRBJ reference segments using MiTCR v1.1. Analysis was restricted to V-J combinations with a frequency above 0.0001, which covered roughly 99% of repertoires. A TCS score was defined as the ratio between F50 (clonal expansion) and ExV (chaos), using BLOSUM62-based TCRdist between CDR3 peptides within each V-J. Welch's t-statistics and random forest reduced several hundred V-J features to 10 to 15, which were used in a naive Bayes classifier (R e1071). Thyroid-blood repertoire similarity was quantified with the Morisita-Horn index. Through fastp at Q25 and MiXCR, TCRdb rebuilt clones from the public reads, retaining in-frame beta chains. Every entry covers one CDR3 protein and lists the most common genes and DNA from its rows. The V and J calls come from TCRdb's annotation, not from the publication. The sample table lists roughly 570,000 distinct CDR3 sequences, 40% to 55% of them with a count of one. Jointly, the top ten make up around 17% of the sample.

The germline V gene (reference sequence) sets CDR1 to MNHEY and CDR2 to SMNVEV. The junction shows trimming of 1 base on V and 0 bases on J, and the gene matches do not reach 5 bases of it. From its cysteine to its phenylalanine, the CDR3 spans 16 amino acids. Only the CDR3 DNA stays, 48 bases, in frame from base 1. Rearrangement joined TRBV27 to TRBJ1-1; TRBD1 fits 7 bases in the junction. Sequenced sample: peripheral blood or thyroid tissue (not recorded which). The TCR was taken from an adult woman with Graves' disease, either hyperthyroidism or ophthalmopathy (not recorded which). The DNA reads TGTGCCAGCAGTTTATTTACGGGGACAGTGAACACTGAAGCTTTCTTT. This translates into CASSLFTGTVNTEAFF.